These 10 T cell receptor beta chains came from one sample sequenced in a study of OX40 agonist ivuxolimab in advanced cancers. Method: immunoSEQ multiplex PCR; TCRdb's copy keeps in-frame clones and lacks some. The table records tens of thousands of clones, around 93% of them present only once. The sequencing here drew on CD4+ or CD8+ T cells sorted from blood, taken in a trial of the OX40 agonist ivuxolimab. These receptors were taken from an adult with an advanced solid tumor such as melanoma, head and neck, liver or kidney cancer.

This chain uses TRBV5-6 with TRBJ2-7; the D is unclear. Trimming took off 0 bases at V and 0 bases at J, with 7 bases between the two ends. This CDR3 is 14 amino acids long. Per the germline V gene, CDR1 is SGHDT and CDR2 is YYEEEE. CDR3 in DNA: TGTGCCAGCAGCTTGGCGGAGCGCTCCTACGAGCAGTACTTC. Its translation is CASSLAERSYEQYF. Drawing the rest from reference TRBV5-6 and TRBJ2-7, the complete variable domain is DAGVTQSPTHLIKTRGQQVTLRCSPKSGHDTVSWYQQALGQGPQFIFQYYEEEERQRGNFPDRFSGHQFPNYSSELNVNALLLGDSALYLCASSLAERSYEQYFGPGTRLTVT.

This chain joins TRBV7-2 and TRBJ1-1, with TRBD1 identical over 8 bases. The V and J ends lost 6 bases and 5 bases, in that order; junction bases with no gene match: 2. The CDR3 length is 12 residues. Germline CDR1 reads SGHTA; CDR2 reads FQGNSA. CDR3 nucleotides: TGTGCCAGCAGAACAGGGGGGACTGAAGCTTTCTTT. It yields the protein CASRTGGTEAFF.

This chain links TRBV9 with TRBJ2-2; D gene uncertain. The germline V gene has CDR1 SGDLS and CDR2 YYNGEE. This CDR3 spans 15 amino acids. Trimming took off 3 bases at V and 0 bases at J, with 9 bases between the two ends. The CDR3 coding sequence is TGTGCCAGCAGCGGTGCTGGCGCGAACACCGGGGAGCTGTTTTTT. Encoded protein: CASSGAGANTGELFF.

The chain employs TRBV10-2 and TRBJ2-7, with 14 bases that match TRBD2. This CDR3 has 16 residues. Germline V gene lookup returns CDR1 WSHSY and CDR2 SAAADI. Trimming removed 0 bases from V and 2 bases from J; junction bases left unmatched: 0. CDR3 coding DNA: TGCGCCAGCAGTGAGTCGACTAGCGGGGGGGCCTACGAGCAGTACTTC. Translating gives CASSESTSGGAYEQYF.

The chain couples TRBV4-1 to TRBJ2-7, with TRBD2 identical over 7 bases. The CDR3 has 16 amino acids. The J segment lost 1 base and the V segment lost 0 bases, leaving 6 bases of the junction unmatched. Germline V gives CDR1 MGHRA, CDR2 YSYEKL. The CDR3, as DNA: TGCGCCAGCAGCCAAGAGGGGCTAGCGGCATCCTACGAGCAGTACTTC. Residues: CASSQEGLAASYEQYF.

The rearrangement joins TRBV4-3 to TRBJ2-7; D possibly corresponds to TRBD1 (7 bases). The V gene lost 0 bases and the J gene lost 2 bases, with 14 bases spanning the gap. This CDR3 spans 16 amino acids. CDR1 and CDR2 from the germline V gene are LGHNA and YSLEER. CDR3 sequence: CASSQDWRGRAYEQYF. The CDR3 DNA is TGCGCCAGCAGCCAAGATTGGAGGGGGCGGGCCTACGAGCAGTACTTC.

The chain is built from TRBV27 and TRBJ2-3; D call uncertain. This CDR3 has 14 amino acids. V lost 3 bases and J 1 base, leaving 8 bases between the germline ends. Per germline, CDR1 MNHEY and CDR2 SMNVEV (reference sequence). CDR3 loop: CASSFDTRTDTQYF. The CDR3 DNA reads as TGTGCCAGCAGTTTTGACACTCGCACAGATACGCAGTATTTT.

The chain links TRBV13 to TRBJ2-7; TRBD1 might be the D (5 bases). Germline CDR1 and CDR2: PRHDT and FYEKMQ (reference sequence). The CDR3 has 16 residues. V was shortened by 5 bases and J by 3 bases, with 20 bases between the two germline ends. CDR3 in amino acids: CASSGLRAESLYEQYF. The CDR3 DNA follows: TGTGCCAGCAGCGGTCTCAGGGCCGAATCACTCTACGAGCAGTACTTC. Using reference TRBV13 and TRBJ2-7 for the parts outside the CDR3, the full variable domain is AAGVIQSPRHLIKEKRETATLKCYPIPRHDTVYWYQQGPGQDPQFLISFYEKMQSDKGSIPDRFSAQQFSDYHSELNMSSLELGDSALYFCASSGLRAESLYEQYFGPGTRLTVT.

The chain has TRBV4-3 and TRBJ2-7; 9 bases agree with TRBD1. V lost 1 base and J lost 3; bases outside the gene matches: 4. The length of the CDR3 is 15 residues. Germline V gene sequence: CDR1 LGHNA, CDR2 YSLEER. The CDR3: CASSQGAGQGYEQYF. CDR3 DNA sequence: TGCGCCAGCAGCCAAGGGGCGGGACAGGGCTACGAGCAGTACTTC.

This clone came up once. V and J are TRBV28 and TRBJ2-1; D possibly corresponds to TRBD1 (5 bases). Deletions cut 8 bases from V and 8 bases from J, with 22 bases between. Germline CDR1 reads MDHEN; CDR2 reads SYDVKM. The CDR3 loop spans 15 amino acids. CDR3 protein: CASHGMGPQLDEQFF. In DNA form, the CDR3 reads TGTGCCAGCCATGGCATGGGGCCTCAGTTGGATGAGCAGTTCTTC.